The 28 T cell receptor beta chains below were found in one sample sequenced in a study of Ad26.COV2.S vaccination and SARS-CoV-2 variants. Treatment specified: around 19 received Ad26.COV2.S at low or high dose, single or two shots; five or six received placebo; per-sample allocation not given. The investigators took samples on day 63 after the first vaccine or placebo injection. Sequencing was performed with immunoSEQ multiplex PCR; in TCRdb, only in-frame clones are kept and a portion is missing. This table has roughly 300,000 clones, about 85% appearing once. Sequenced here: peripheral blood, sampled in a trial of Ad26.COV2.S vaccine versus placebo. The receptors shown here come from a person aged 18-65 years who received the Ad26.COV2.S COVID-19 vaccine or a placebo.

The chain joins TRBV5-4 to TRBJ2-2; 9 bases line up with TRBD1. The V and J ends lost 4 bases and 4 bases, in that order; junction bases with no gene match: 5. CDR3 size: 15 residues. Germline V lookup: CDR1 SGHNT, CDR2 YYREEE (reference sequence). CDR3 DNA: TGTGCCAGCAGCGGCCGGGACAGGGTCACCGGGGAGCTGTTTTTT. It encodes CASSGRDRVTGELFF.

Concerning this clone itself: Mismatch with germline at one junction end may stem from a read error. The CDR3 protein is CASNLASGRFLPQHF. As DNA, the CDR3 is TGTGCCAGCAATTTAGCCTCAGGGAGGTTTCTGCCCCAGCATTTT. The chain employs TRBV28 and TRBJ1-5; D is possibly TRBD1 (5 bases). This CDR3 spans 15 amino acids. Germline CDR1 reads MDHEN; CDR2 reads SYDVKM.

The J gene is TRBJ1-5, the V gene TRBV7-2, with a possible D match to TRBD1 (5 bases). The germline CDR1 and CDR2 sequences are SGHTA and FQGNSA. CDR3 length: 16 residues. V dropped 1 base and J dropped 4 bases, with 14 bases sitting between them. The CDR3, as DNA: TGTGCCAGCAGCTTAGACCGGGGGTCAAATAATCAGCCCCAGCATTTT. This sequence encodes CASSLDRGSNNQPQHF.

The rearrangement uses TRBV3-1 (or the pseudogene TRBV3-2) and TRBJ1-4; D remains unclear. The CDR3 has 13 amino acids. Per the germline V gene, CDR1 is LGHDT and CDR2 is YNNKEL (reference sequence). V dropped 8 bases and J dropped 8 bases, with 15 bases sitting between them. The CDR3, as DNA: TGTGCCAGCGGCAGAGGGATCGACGAAAAACTGTTTTTT. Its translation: CASGRGIDEKLFF.

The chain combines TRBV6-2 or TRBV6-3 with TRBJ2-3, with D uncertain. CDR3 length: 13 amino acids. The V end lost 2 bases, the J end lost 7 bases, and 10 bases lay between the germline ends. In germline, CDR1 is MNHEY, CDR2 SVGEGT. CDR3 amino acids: CASSYPVGNTQYF. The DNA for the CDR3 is TGTGCCAGCAGTTACCCGGTCGGAAATACGCAGTATTTT.

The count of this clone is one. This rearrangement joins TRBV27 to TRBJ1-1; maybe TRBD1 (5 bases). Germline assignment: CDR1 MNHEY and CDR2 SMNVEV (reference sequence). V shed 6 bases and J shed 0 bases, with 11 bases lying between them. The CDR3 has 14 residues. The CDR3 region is CASRLGTMNTEAFF. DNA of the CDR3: TGTGCCAGCAGGCTAGGGACCATGAACACTGAAGCTTTCTTT.

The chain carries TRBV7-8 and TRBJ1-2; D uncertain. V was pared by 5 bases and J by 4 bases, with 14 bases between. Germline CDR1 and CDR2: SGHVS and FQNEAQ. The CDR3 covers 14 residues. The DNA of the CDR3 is TGTGCCAGCAGCCCACCGGGCAGATTCTATGGCTACACCTTC. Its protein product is CASSPPGRFYGYTF.

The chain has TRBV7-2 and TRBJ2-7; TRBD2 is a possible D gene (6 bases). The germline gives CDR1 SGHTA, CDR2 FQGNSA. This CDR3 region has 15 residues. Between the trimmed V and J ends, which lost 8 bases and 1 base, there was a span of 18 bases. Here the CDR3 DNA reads TGTGCCAGCGGACTTGGGACTTATGTATCCTACGAGCAGTACTTC. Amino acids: CASGLGTYVSYEQYF.

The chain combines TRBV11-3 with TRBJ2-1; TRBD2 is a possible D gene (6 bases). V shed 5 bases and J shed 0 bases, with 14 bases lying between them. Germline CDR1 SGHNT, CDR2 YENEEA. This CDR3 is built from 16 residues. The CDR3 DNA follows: TGTGCCAGCAGCCGAATGGGACTGAGCTCCTACAATGAGCAGTTCTTC. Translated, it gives CASSRMGLSSYNEQFF.

The CDR3 spells CASSSPTGRLPNIQYF. The CDR3 DNA reads TGTGCCAGCAGCTCCCCGACAGGACGGCTACCAAACATTCAGTACTTC. The chain employs TRBV11-2 and TRBJ2-4; D may be TRBD1 (6 bases). Germline V gene lookup returns CDR1 SGHAT and CDR2 FQNNGV. V was shortened by 4 bases and J by 6 bases, with 19 bases between the two germline ends. The CDR3 loop spans 16 amino acids. The whole variable domain, remainder taken from reference TRBV11-2 and TRBJ2-4, is EAGVAQSPRYKIIEKRQSVAFWCNPISGHATLYWYQQILGQGPKLLIQFQNNGVVDDSQLPKDRFSAERLKGVDSTLKIQPAKLEDSAVYLCASSSPTGRLPNIQYFGAGTRLSVL.

The CDR3 reads CASSQDRGVNYGYTF. The CDR3 DNA reads as TGCGCCAGCAGCCAAGATCGGGGGGTTAACTATGGCTACACCTTC. The chain uses TRBV4-1 and TRBJ1-2; D is possibly TRBD1 (5 bases). The germline gives CDR1 MGHRA, CDR2 YSYEKL. CDR3 length: 15 residues. V was trimmed by 0 bases and J by 1 base, leaving 9 bases between them.

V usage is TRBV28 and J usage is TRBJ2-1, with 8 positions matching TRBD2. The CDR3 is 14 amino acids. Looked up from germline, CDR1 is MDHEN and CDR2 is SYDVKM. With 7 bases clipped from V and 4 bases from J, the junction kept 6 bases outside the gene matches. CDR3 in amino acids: CASIPSGLYNEQFF. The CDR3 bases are TGTGCCAGCATCCCTAGCGGGTTATACAATGAGCAGTTCTTC.

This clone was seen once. Here the CDR3 DNA reads TGTGCCAGCAGTTTACAGAGCGTCTTCTTAGGCACAGATACGCAGTATTTT. Translation gives CASSLQSVFLGTDTQYF. The chain recombines TRBV27 with TRBJ2-3; D gene ambiguous. Trimming removed 2 bases from V and 1 base from J, with 16 bases in between. Germline loops: CDR1 MNHEY, CDR2 SMNVEV (reference sequence). This CDR3 region has 17 residues.

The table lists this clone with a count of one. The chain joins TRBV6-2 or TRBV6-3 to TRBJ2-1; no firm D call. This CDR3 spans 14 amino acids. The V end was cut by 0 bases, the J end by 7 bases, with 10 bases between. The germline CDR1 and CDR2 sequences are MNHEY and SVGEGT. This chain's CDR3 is CASSYSEARNEQFF. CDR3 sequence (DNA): TGTGCCAGCAGTTACTCGGAAGCTAGGAATGAGCAGTTCTTC.

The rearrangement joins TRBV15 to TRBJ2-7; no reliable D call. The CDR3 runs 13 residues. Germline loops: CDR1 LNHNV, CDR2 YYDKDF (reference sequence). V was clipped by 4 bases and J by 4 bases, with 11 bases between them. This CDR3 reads CATSNPWGYEQYF. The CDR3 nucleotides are TGTGCCACCAGCAACCCGTGGGGTTACGAGCAGTACTTC. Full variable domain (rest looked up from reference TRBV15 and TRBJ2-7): DAMVIQNPRYQVTQFGKPVTLSCSQTLNHNVMYWYQQKSSQAPKLLFHYYDKDFNNEADTPDNFQSRRPNTSFCFLDIRSPGLGDTAMYLCATSNPWGYEQYFGPGTRLTVT.

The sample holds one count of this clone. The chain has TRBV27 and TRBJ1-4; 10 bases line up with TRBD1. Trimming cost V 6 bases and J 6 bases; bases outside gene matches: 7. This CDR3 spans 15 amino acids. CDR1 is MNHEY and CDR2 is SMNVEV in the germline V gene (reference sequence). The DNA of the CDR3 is TGTGCCAGCAGGCGTACCGGGACAGGGGATGAAAAACTGTTTTTT. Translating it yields CASRRTGTGDEKLFF.

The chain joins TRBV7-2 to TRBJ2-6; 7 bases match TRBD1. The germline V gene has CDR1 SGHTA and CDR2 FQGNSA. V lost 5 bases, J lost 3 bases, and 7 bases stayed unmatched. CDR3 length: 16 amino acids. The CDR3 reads CASSLIQGYGANVLTF. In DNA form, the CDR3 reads TGTGCCAGCAGCCTTATACAGGGGTATGGGGCCAACGTCCTGACTTTC. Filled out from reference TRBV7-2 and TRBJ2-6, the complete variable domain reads GAGVSQSPSNKVTEKGKDVELRCDPISGHTALYWYRQSLGQGLEFLIYFQGNSAPDKSGLPSDRFSAERTGGSVSTLTIQRTQQEDSAVYLCASSLIQGYGANVLTFGAGSRLTVL.

For the CDR3, the DNA is TGTGCCAGCAGCTTGGACCTCTATGGCTACACCTTC. It yields the protein CASSLDLYGYTF. V and J are TRBV14 and TRBJ1-2; D is unresolved. This CDR3 comprises 12 residues. V was trimmed by 5 bases and J by 4 bases, leaving 8 bases between them. CDR1 and CDR2 from the germline V gene are SGHDN and FVKESK.

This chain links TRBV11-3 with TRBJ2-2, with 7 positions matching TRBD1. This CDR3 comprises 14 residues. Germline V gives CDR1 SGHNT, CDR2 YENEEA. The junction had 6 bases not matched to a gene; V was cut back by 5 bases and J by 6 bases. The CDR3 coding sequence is TGTGCCAGCAGCGGCACAGGGGTGGCCGGGGAGCTGTTTTTT. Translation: CASSGTGVAGELFF.

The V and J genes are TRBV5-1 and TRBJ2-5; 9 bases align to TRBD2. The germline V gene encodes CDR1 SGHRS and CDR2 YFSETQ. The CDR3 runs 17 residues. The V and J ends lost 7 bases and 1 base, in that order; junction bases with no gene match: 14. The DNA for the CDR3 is TGCGCCAGCCACCCAGGGGGTGCTAGCGGGGTCCAAGAGACCCAGTACTTC. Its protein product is CASHPGGASGVQETQYF. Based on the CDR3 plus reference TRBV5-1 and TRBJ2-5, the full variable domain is KAGVTQTPRYLIKTRGQQVTLSCSPISGHRSVSWYQQTPGQGLQFLFEYFSETQRNKGNFPGRFSGRQFSNSRSEMNVSTLELGDSALYLCASHPGGASGVQETQYFGPGTRLLVL.

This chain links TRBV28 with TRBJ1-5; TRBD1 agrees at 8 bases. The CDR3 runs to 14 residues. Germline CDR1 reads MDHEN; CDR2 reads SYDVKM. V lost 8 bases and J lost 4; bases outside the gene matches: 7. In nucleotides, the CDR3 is TGTGCCAGCCTCGACAGGGGACTTAATCAGCCCCAGCATTTT. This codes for CASLDRGLNQPQHF.

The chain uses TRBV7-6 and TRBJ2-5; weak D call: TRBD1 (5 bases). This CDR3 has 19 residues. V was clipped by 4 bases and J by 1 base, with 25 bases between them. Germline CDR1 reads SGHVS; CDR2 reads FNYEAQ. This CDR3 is CASSSYHRRQGAGQETQYF. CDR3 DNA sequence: TGTGCCAGCAGCTCATATCACCGAAGACAAGGGGCCGGCCAAGAGACCCAGTACTTC. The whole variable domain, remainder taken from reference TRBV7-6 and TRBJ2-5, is GAGVSQSPRYKVTKRGQDVALRCDPISGHVSLYWYRQALGQGPEFLTYFNYEAQQDKSGLPNDRFSAERPEGSISTLTIQRTEQRDSAMYRCASSSYHRRQGAGQETQYFGPGTRLLVL.

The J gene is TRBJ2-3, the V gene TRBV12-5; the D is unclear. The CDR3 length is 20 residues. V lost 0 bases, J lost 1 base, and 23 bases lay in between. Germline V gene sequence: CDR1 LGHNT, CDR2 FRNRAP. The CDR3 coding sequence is TGTGCTAGTGGTTTGGTACTTCGGTGCTTCCCGGCGATGGGCACAGATACGCAGTATTTT. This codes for CASGLVLRCFPAMGTDTQYF.

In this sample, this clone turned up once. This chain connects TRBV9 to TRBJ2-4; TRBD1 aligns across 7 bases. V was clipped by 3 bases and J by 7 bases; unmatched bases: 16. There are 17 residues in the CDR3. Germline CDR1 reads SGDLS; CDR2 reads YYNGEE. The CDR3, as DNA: TGTGCCAGCAGCGCCGAAGACAGGGCGCTCGCAAGGAACATTCAGTACTTC. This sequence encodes CASSAEDRALARNIQYF.

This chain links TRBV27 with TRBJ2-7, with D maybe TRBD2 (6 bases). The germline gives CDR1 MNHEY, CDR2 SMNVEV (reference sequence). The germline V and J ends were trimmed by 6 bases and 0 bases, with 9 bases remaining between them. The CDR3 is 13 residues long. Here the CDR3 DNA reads TGTGCCAGCAGACTAGCCGACTCCTACGAGCAGTACTTC. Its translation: CASRLADSYEQYF.

CDR3 protein: CASSPPSSSNTEAFF. The CDR3, as DNA: TGTGCCAGCTCACCACCCTCCAGTTCGAACACTGAAGCTTTCTTT. The V gene is TRBV18, the J gene TRBJ1-1; no reliable D call. V was cut by 0 bases and J by 1 base, with 9 bases left in between. CDR1 and CDR2 (germline): KGHSH, LQKENI. The CDR3 totals 15 residues. Full variable domain (remainder filled in from reference TRBV18 and TRBJ1-1): NAGVMQNPRHLVRRRGQEARLRCSPMKGHSHVYWYRQLPEEGLKFMVYLQKENIIDESGMPKERFSAEFPKEGPSILRIQQVVRGDSAAYFCASSPPSSSNTEAFFGQGTRLTVV.

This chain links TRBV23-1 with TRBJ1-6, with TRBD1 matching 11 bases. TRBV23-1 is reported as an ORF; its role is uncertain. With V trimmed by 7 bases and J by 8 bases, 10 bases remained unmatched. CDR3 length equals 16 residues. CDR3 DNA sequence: TGCGCCAGCACCCCCCCGGGACAGGGGGAGTATTCACCCCTCCACTTT. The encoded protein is CASTPPGQGEYSPLHF.

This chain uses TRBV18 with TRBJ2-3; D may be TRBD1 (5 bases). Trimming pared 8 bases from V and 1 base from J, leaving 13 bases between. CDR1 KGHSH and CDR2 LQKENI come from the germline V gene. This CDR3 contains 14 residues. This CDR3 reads CASVPQVRTDTQYF. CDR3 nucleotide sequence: TGTGCCAGCGTCCCACAGGTGCGCACAGATACGCAGTATTTT.